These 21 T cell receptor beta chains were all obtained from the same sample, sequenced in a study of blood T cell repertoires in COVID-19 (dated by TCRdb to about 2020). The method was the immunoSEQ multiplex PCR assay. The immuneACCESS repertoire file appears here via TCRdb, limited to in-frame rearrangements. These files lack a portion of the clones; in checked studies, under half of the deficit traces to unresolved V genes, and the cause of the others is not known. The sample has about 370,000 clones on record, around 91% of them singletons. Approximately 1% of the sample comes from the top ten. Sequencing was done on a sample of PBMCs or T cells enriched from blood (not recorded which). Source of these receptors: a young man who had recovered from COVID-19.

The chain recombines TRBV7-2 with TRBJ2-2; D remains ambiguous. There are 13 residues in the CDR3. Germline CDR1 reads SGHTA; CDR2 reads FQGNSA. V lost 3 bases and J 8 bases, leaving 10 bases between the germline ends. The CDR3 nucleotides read TGTGCCAGCAGCTTGGCCCGTGAAGGGGAGCTGTTTTTT. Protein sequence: CASSLAREGELFF.

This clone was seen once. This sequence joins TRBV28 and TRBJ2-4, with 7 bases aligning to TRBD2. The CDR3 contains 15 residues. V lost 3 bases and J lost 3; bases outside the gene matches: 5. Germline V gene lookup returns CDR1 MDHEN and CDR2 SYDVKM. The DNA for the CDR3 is TGTGCCAGCAGTTTGTTGACTAGCCGCAAAAACATTCAGTACTTC. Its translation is CASSLLTSRKNIQYF.

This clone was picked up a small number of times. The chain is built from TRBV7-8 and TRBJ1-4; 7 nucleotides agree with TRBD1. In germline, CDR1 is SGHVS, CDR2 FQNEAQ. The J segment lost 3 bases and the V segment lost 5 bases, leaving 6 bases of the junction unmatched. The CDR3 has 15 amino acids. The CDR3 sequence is CASSLQGVANEKLFF. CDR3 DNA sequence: TGTGCCAGCAGCCTCCAGGGGGTGGCTAATGAAAAACTGTTTTTT.

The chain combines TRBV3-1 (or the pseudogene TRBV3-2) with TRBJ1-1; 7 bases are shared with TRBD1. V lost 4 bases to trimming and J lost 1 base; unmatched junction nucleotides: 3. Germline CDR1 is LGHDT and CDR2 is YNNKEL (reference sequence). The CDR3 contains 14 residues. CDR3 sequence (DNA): TGTGCCAGCAGCCTGGGACAGACGAACACTGAAGCTTTCTTT. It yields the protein CASSLGQTNTEAFF.

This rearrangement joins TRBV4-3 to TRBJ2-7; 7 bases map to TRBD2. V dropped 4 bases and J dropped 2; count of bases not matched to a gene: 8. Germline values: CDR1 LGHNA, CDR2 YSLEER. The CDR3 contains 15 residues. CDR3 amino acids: CASSPGGSFPYEQYF. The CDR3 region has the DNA TGCGCCAGCAGCCCGGGGGGATCGTTCCCCTACGAGCAGTACTTC.

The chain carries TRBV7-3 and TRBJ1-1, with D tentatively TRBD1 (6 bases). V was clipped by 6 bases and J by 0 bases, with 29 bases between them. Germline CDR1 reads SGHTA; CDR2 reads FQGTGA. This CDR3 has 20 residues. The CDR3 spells CASSSSSVWGPFFMNTEAFF. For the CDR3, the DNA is TGTGCCAGCAGTTCCTCCAGTGTATGGGGGCCCTTCTTTATGAACACTGAAGCTTTCTTT.

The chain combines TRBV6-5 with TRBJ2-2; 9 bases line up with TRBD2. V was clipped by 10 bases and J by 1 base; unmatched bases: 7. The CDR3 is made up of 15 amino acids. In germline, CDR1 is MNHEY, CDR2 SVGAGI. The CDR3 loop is CATFAAGGNTGELFF. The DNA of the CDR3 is TGTGCCACATTCGCAGCGGGAGGGAACACCGGGGAGCTGTTTTTT.

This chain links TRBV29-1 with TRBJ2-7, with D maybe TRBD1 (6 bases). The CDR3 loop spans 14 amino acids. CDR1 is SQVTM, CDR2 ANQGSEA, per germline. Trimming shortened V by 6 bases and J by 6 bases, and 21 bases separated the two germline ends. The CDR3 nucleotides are TGCAGCGTCGGGCCCGGGACACTCGCCGCCGAGCAGTACTTC. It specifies CSVGPGTLAAEQYF.

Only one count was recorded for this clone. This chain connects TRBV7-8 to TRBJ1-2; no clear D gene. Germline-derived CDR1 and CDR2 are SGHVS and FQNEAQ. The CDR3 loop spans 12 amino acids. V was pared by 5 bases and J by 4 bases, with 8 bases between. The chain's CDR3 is CASSRELYGYTF. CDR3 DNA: TGTGCCAGCAGCCGAGAACTCTATGGCTACACCTTC.

For the CDR3, the DNA is TGTGCCAGCACCAGCGTCCACCCACCCGGGACACGGCGTATGGAGCAGTACTTC. This sequence encodes CASTSVHPPGTRRMEQYF. This sequence joins TRBV7-3 and TRBJ2-7, with D tentatively TRBD1 (6 bases). There are 18 residues in the CDR3. Germline assignment: CDR1 SGHTA and CDR2 FQGTGA. V lost 7 bases, J lost 7 bases, and 32 bases lay in between.

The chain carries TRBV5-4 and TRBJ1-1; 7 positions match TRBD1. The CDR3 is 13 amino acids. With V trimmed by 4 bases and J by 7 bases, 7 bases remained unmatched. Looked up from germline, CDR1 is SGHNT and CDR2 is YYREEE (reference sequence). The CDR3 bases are TGTGCCAGCAGCAAGACAGGGAATCTTGAAGCTTTCTTT. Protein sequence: CASSKTGNLEAFF.

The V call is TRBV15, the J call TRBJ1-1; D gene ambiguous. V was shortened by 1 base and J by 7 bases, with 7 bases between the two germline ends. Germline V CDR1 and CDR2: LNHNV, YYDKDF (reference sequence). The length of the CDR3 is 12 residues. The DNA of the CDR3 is TGTGCCACCAGCAGAGGTCGCAGTGAAGCTTTCTTT. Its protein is CATSRGRSEAFF.

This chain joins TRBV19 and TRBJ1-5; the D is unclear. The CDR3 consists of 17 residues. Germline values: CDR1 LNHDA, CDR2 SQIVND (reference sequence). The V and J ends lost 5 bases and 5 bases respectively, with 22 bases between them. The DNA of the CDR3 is TGTGCCAGTAGTCCTCGGCGGGCCCGGGCCGGGGATCAGCCCCAGCATTTT. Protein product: CASSPRRARAGDQPQHF.

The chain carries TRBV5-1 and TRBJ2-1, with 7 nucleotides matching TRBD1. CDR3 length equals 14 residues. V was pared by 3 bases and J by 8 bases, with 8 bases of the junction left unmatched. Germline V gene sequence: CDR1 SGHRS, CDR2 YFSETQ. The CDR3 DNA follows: TGCGCCAGCAGCTCCGACAGGGTAAAGGATGAGCAGTTCTTC. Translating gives CASSSDRVKDEQFF.

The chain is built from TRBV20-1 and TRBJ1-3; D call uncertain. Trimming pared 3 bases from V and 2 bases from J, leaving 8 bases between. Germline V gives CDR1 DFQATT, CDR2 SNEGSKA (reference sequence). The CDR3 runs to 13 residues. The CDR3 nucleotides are TGCAGTGCTAGTTTAAGCACTGGAAACACCATATATTTT. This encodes CSASLSTGNTIYF.

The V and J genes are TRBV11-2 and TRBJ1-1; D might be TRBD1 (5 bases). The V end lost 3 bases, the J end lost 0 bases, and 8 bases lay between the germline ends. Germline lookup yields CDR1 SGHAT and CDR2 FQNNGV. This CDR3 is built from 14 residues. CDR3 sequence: CASSLRGMNTEAFF. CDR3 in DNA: TGTGCCAGCAGCTTGCGGGGGATGAACACTGAAGCTTTCTTT.

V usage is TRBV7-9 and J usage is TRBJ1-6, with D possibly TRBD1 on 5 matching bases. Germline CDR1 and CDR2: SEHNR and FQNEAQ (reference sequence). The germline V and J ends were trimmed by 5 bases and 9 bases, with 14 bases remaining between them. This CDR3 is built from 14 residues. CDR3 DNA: TGTGCCAGCAGCCCACAGGTCGGGAGTTCACCCCTCCACTTT. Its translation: CASSPQVGSSPLHF.

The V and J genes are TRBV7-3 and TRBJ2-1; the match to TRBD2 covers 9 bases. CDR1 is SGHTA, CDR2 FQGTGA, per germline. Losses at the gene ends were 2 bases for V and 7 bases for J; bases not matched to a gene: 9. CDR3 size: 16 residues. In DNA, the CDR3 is TGTGCCAGCAGCTTAGAGGCGGGAGGGCCCAGGAATGAGCAGTTCTTC. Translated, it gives CASSLEAGGPRNEQFF.

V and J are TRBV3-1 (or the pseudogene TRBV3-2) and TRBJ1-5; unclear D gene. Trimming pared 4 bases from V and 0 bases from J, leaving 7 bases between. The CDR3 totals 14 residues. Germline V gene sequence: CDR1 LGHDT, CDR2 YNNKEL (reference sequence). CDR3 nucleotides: TGTGCCAGCAGCCTTTCCAATAGCAATCAGCCCCAGCATTTT. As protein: CASSLSNSNQPQHF.

The CDR3 DNA reads TGTGCCAGCAGCCTCCTCGGACTAAAGGAGACCCAGTACTTC. It translates to CASSLLGLKETQYF. V gene TRBV9 combines with J gene TRBJ2-5; D might be TRBD2 (6 bases). Germline V lookup: CDR1 SGDLS, CDR2 YYNGEE. This CDR3 contains 14 residues. The V gene lost 4 bases and the J gene lost 5 bases, with 15 bases spanning the gap.

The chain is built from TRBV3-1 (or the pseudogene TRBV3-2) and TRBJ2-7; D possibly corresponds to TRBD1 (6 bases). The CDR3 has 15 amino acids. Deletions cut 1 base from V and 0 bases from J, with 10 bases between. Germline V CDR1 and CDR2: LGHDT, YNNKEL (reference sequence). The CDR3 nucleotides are TGTGCCAGCAGCCAAGGACAGGTAGGCTCCTACGAGCAGTACTTC. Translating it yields CASSQGQVGSYEQYF.